This T cell receptor (beta chain) derives from a study of T cell responses to AZD1222 COVID-19 vaccine. Second-dose recipients at about 4 or about 12 weeks were treated as one pooled group. Study-level results: In all cases, repertoires were sampled only after the peak T cell response. It was only a handful of AZD1222 recipients who were seropositive at baseline. White British donors predominated, females outnumbered males, and clonal diversity was possibly underestimated.

The repertoire was sequenced with immunoSEQ multiplex PCR; TCRdb's copy has only in-frame clones and lacks some. The sample consists of 180,000 or so clones, around 93% of them appearing once. In the case of this clone: Its antigen is still unknown.

Germline V gene sequence: CDR1 LGHNA, CDR2 YNFKEQ. This CDR3 is built from 16 residues. The ends were cut back, 0 bases at V and 5 bases at J, with 16 bases in the middle. The sequences come from peripheral blood, collected 28 days after the second AZD1222 dose. This sequence originates from an adult who received the AZD1222 COVID-19 vaccine. The chain joins TRBV4-2 to TRBJ1-2; D ambiguous. As DNA, the CDR3 is TGTGCCAGCAGCCAAGAGGACGGAGGTATGGGGTATGGCTACACCTTC. This gives the protein CASSQEDGGMGYGYTF.